The 7 T cell receptor beta chains below all came from one sample that was sequenced in a study of blood T cell repertoires in COVID-19. The repertoire was sequenced with immunoSEQ multiplex PCR; TCRdb's copy has only in-frame clones and lacks some. This sample has fewer than 700,000 clones, with around nine tenths found just once. Sequencing used peripheral blood. Receptors were obtained from a woman between 50 and 59 years old with COVID-19, enrolled during active disease.

The J gene is TRBJ2-7, the V gene TRBV20-1; unclear D gene. V was trimmed by 3 bases and J by 6 bases, leaving 12 bases between them. The CDR3 totals 12 residues. Germline CDR1 and CDR2: DFQATT and SNEGSKA (reference sequence). The CDR3 here is CSASNLAGEQYF. The CDR3 coding sequence is TGCAGTGCTAGTAATCTGGCTGGCGAGCAGTACTTC.

The chain combines TRBV5-1 with TRBJ2-1; D is ambiguous. This CDR3 spans 14 amino acids. Trimming removed 0 bases at V and 5 bases at J, with 9 bases between. Germline CDR1 and CDR2: SGHRS and YFSETQ. CDR3 in DNA: TGCGCCAGCAGCTTGGGGCAGATGAACAATGAGCAGTTCTTC. Its translation: CASSLGQMNNEQFF.

The V call is TRBV9, the J call TRBJ1-3; unclear D gene. The CDR3 extends over 15 amino acids. V was shortened by 6 bases and J by 4 bases, with 17 bases between the two germline ends. Germline V CDR1 and CDR2: SGDLS, YYNGEE. The CDR3 coding sequence is TGTGCCAGCAATAAGGCAGGATCGGAAGGAAACACCATATATTTT. Amino acids: CASNKAGSEGNTIYF.

The genes are TRBV19 and TRBJ2-5; 7 bases align to TRBD1. This CDR3 is built from 13 residues. The V gene's germline CDR1 is LNHDA and CDR2 SQIVND (reference sequence). With V trimmed by 10 bases and J by 2 bases, 7 bases remained unmatched. The DNA for the CDR3 is TGTGCCACCATCGGGACAGATCAAGAGACCCAGTACTTC. Protein sequence: CATIGTDQETQYF.

J is TRBJ2-2 and V is TRBV28, with unresolved D. The CDR3 consists of 13 residues. Trimming cost V 1 base and J 2 bases, with 2 bases left between them. Germline V gene sequence: CDR1 MDHEN, CDR2 SYDVKM. This CDR3 reads CASSLSNTGELFF. In DNA form, the CDR3 reads TGTGCCAGCAGTTTATCAAACACCGGGGAGCTGTTTTTT.

This clone was counted once. The rearrangement uses TRBV19 and TRBJ2-4, with TRBD1 matching over 7 bases. Germline trimming cut 2 bases from V and 1 base from J; bases unmatched to any gene: 8. The CDR3 contains 17 residues. CDR1 is LNHDA, CDR2 SQIVND, per germline (reference sequence). As DNA, the CDR3 is TGTGCCAGTAGTATAAGGGACAGCGTAGGGGCCAAAAACATTCAGTACTTC. Encoded protein: CASSIRDSVGAKNIQYF.

This rearrangement joins TRBV5-1 to TRBJ1-1, with a possible D match to TRBD1 (5 bases). The germline V and J ends were trimmed by 3 bases and 3 bases, with 9 bases remaining between them. CDR1 is SGHRS and CDR2 is YFSETQ in the germline V gene. CDR3 length equals 13 residues. Written as DNA, the CDR3 is TGCGCCAGCAGCTCGGGAGGGGACACTGAAGCTTTCTTT. Translation: CASSSGGDTEAFF.